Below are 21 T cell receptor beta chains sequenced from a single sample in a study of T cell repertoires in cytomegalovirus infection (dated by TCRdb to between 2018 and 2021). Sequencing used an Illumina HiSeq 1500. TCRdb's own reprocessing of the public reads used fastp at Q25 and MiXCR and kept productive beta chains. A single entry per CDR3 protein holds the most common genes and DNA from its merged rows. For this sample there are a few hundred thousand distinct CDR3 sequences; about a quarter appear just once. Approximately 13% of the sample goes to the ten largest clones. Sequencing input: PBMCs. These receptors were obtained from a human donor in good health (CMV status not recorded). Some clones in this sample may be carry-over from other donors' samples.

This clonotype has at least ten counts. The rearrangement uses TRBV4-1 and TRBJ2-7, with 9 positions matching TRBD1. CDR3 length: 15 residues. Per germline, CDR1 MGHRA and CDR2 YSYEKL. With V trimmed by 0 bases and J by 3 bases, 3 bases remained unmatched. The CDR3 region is CASSQDPGQGYEQYF. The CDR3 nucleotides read TGCGCCAGCAGCCAAGATCCGGGACAGGGCTACGAGCAGTACTTC.

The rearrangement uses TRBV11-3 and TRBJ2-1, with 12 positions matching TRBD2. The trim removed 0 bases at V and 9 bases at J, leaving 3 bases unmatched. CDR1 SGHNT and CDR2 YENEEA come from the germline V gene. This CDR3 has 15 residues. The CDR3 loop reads CASSLEGLAGGEQFF. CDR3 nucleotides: TGTGCCAGCAGCTTAGAGGGACTAGCGGGTGGTGAGCAGTTCTTC.

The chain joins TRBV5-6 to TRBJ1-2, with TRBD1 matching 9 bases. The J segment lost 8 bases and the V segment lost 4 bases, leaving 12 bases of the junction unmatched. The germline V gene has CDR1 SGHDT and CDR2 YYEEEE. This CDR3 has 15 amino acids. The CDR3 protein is CASSISGTGSVGYTF. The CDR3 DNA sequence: TGTGCCAGCAGCATTTCCGGGACAGGGTCGGTCGGCTACACCTTC.

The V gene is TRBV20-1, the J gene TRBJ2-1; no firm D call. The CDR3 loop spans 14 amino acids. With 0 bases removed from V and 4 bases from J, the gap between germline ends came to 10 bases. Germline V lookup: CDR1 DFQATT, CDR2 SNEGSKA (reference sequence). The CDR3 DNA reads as TGCAGTGCTAGAGATCTCAAGGTATACAATGAGCAGTTCTTC. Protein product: CSARDLKVYNEQFF.

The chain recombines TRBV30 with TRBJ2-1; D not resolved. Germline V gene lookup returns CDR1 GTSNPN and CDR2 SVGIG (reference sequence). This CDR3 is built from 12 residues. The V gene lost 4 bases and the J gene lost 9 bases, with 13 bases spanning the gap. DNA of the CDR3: TGTGCCTGGACACCCTCGGTAGGTGAGCAGTTCTTC. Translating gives CAWTPSVGEQFF.

CDR3 bases: TGTGCCAGCAGCCCAATGAACAGGCCCGACGTCTATGGCTACACCTTC. Translating it yields CASSPMNRPDVYGYTF. The genes are TRBV7-9 and TRBJ1-2; D perhaps matches TRBD1 (5 bases). The CDR3 runs 16 residues. CDR1 is SEHNR and CDR2 is FQNEAQ in the germline V gene (reference sequence). Deletions cut 5 bases from V and 4 bases from J, with 20 bases between.

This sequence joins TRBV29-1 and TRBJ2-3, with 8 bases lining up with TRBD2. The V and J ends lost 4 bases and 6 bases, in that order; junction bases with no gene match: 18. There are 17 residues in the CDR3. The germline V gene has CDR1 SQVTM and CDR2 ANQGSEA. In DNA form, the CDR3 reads TGCAGCGTTGGAGGCTGGGCTACCGGGGGGGTCGTGGATACGCAGTATTTT. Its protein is CSVGGWATGGVVDTQYF.

The CDR3 DNA is TGTGCCAGCAGTCGCTTTTTCGGGACAGTCCCTCTAGAAGCTTTCTTT. As protein: CASSRFFGTVPLEAFF. The rearrangement uses TRBV6-5 and TRBJ1-1, with 7 bases lining up with TRBD1. J lost 8 bases, V lost 5 bases, and 17 bases had no gene match. Germline CDR1 reads MNHEY; CDR2 reads SVGAGI. The CDR3 contains 16 residues.

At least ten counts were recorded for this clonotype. The CDR3 DNA reads as TGTGCCAGCAGAGGACCGGGACAGGGTGGCGAGCAGTACGTC. Translating gives CASRGPGQGGEQYV. The chain carries TRBV6-1 and TRBJ2-7, with 9 nucleotides matching TRBD1. The CDR3 totals 14 residues. Unmatched junction bases numbered 9, after V lost 6 bases and J lost 6 bases. Per the germline V gene, CDR1 is MNHNS and CDR2 is SASEGT.

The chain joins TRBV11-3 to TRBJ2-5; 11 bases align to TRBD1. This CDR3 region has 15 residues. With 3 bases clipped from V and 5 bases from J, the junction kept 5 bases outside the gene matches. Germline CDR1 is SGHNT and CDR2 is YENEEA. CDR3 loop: CASSLTDRGPETQYF. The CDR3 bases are TGTGCCAGCAGCTTGACGGACAGGGGGCCTGAGACCCAGTACTTC.

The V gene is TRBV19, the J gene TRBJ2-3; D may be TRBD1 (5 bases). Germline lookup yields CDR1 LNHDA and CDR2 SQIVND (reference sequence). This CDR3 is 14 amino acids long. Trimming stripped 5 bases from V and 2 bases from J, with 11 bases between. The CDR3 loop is CASSEVRATDTQYF. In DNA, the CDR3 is TGTGCCAGTAGTGAGGTCAGGGCCACAGATACGCAGTATTTT.

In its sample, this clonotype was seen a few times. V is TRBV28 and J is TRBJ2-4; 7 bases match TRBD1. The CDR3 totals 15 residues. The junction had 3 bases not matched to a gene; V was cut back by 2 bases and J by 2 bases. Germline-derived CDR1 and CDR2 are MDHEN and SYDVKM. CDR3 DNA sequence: TGTGCCAGCAGTTTAAGGGGGCTAACCAAAAACATTCAGTACTTC. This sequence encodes CASSLRGLTKNIQYF.

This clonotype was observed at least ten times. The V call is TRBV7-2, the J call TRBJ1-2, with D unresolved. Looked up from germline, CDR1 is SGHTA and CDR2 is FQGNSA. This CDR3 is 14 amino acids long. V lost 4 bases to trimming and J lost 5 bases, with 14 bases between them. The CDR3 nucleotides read TGTGCCAGCAGCTCTACATGGGCAGAGTATGGCTACACCTTC. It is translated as CASSSTWAEYGYTF.

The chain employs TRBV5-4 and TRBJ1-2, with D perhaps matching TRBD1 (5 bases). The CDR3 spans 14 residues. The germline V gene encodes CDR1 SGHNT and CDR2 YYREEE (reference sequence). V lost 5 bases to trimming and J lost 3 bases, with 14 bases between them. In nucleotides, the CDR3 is TGTGCCAGCAGACCGGAGACAGCTGACTATGGCTACACCTTC. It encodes CASRPETADYGYTF.

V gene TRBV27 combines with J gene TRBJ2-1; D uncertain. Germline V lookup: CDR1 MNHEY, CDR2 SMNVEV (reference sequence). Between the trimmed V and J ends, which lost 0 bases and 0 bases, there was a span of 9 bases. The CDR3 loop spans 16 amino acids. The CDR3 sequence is CASSLSDLFSYNEQFF. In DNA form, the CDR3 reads TGTGCCAGCAGTTTATCTGACTTATTCTCCTACAATGAGCAGTTCTTC.

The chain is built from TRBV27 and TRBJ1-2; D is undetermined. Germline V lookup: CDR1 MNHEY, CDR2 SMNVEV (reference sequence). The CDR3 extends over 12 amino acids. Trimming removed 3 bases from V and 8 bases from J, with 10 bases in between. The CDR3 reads CASSFAGVGYTF. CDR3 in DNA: TGTGCCAGCAGTTTTGCGGGAGTGGGCTACACCTTC.

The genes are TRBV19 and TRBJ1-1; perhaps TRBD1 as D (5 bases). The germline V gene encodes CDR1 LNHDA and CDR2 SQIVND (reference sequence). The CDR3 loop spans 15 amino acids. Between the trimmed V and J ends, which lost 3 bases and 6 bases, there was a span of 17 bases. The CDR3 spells CASSIWGGLAPEAFF. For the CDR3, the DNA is TGTGCCAGTAGTATCTGGGGGGGATTGGCGCCTGAAGCTTTCTTT.

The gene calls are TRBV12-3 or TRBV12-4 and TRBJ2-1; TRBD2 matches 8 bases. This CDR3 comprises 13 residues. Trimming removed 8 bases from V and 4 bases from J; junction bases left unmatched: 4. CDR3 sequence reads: CASRERGYNEQFF. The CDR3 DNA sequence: TGTGCCAGCCGGGAGCGGGGGTACAATGAGCAGTTCTTC.

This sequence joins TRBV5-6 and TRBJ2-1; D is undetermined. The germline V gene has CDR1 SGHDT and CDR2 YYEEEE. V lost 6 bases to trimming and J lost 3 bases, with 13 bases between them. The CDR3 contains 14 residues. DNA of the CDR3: TGTGCCAGCACCCAAAGACGCCTCTACAATGAGCAGTTCTTC. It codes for CASTQRRLYNEQFF.

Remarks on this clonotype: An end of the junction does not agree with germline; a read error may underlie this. The CDR3 nucleotides are TGTGCCAGCACCTTAGCGGGAGGCCCAGGTACGCAGTATTTT. Its translation: CASTLAGGPGTQYF. The chain uses TRBV7-8 and TRBJ2-3; 10 bases are shared with TRBD2. Germline V lookup: CDR1 SGHVS, CDR2 FQNEAQ. The CDR3 is 14 amino acids.

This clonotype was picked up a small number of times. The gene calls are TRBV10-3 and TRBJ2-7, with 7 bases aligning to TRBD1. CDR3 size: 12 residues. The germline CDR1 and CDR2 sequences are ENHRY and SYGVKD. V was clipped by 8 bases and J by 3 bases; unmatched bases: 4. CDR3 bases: TGTGCCATCGGACAGGAGAACTACGAGCAGTACTTC. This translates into CAIGQENYEQYF.